The 17 T cell receptor beta chains below were found in one sample sequenced in a study of beta chain features in type 1 diabetes. Expressed TCRB transcripts were sequenced because the entire RNA isolate underwent reverse transcription. The protocol was immunoSEQ multiplex PCR, while the TCRdb copy is restricted to in-frame clones and leaves out a portion. This sample has hundreds of thousands of clones, with over 10% found just once. General study results and limits: People with Type 1 diabetes carried modestly yet significantly shorter TCRB CDR3s in all four CD4+ subsets.

Their recognized antigens are unknown. The sequenced sample was naive CD4+ T cells from blood. These receptors were collected from a man younger than 35 with type 1 diabetes.

Worth noting for this clone: The conserved phenylalanine or tryptophan normally closing the CDR3 is absent here, so this likely arose from a read error. It is unclear where the CDR3 begins or ends on the DNA, so no DNA is shown, and the CDR3 is as TCRdb lists it. The rearrangement joins TRBV28 to TRBJ2-7; the table names TRBD2, a call not compared with the DNA. Germline V lookup: CDR1 MDHEN, CDR2 SYDVKM. The CDR3 is 10 amino acids long, termini counted. The CDR3 loop reads CASISLAGVR.

This clone was detected a few times. This chain links TRBV5-1 with TRBJ2-7, with D perhaps matching TRBD1 (6 bases). The CDR3 contains 14 residues. In germline, CDR1 is SGHRS, CDR2 YFSETQ. Trimming stripped 2 bases from V and 4 bases from J, with 13 bases between. The chain's CDR3 is CASSLPGHQYEQYF. CDR3 bases: TGCGCCAGCAGCTTACCGGGACACCAATACGAGCAGTACTTC.

This rearrangement joins TRBV25-1 to TRBJ1-2; the D is unclear. Trimming shortened V by 5 bases and J by 2 bases, and 12 bases separated the two germline ends. Germline V gives CDR1 MGHDK, CDR2 SYGVNS. The length of the CDR3 is 14 residues. CDR3 sequence reads: CASSRFSENYGYTF. The CDR3, as DNA: TGTGCCAGCAGTCGCTTTTCGGAAAACTATGGCTACACCTTC.

This rearrangement joins TRBV28 to TRBJ1-4; D might be TRBD1 (5 bases). Looked up from germline, CDR1 is MDHEN and CDR2 is SYDVKM. V was cut by 7 bases and J by 3 bases, with 15 bases left in between. The CDR3 is 15 residues long. CDR3 coding DNA: TGTGCCAGCACCACGTCCGGGACGGCTAATGAAAAACTGTTTTTT. As protein: CASTTSGTANEKLFF.

The V gene is TRBV6-1, the J gene TRBJ2-5; possibly TRBD1 for D (6 bases). The germline gives CDR1 MNHNS, CDR2 SASEGT. With 2 bases removed from V and 0 bases from J, the gap between germline ends came to 10 bases. This CDR3 is 15 amino acids long. DNA of the CDR3: TGTGCCAGCAGTGAATGGGACACGTACCAAGAGACCCAGTACTTC. Translating it yields CASSEWDTYQETQYF.

Only a few counts were recorded for this clone. The V and J genes are TRBV29-1 and TRBJ1-1; TRBD1 might be the D (6 bases). The CDR3 has 15 amino acids. Looked up from germline, CDR1 is SQVTM and CDR2 is ANQGSEA. Trimming took 0 bases from V and 5 from J, leaving 16 bases between them. The CDR3 DNA reads TGCAGCGTTGAAGATCGGCAGGGGAGAGGAACTGAAGCTTTCTTT. Protein sequence: CSVEDRQGRGTEAFF.

In its sample, this clone was seen a few times. The chain has TRBV10-3 and TRBJ2-3; possibly TRBD1 or TRBD2 for D (5 bases each). Trimming stripped 7 bases from V and 2 bases from J, with 13 bases between. Germline lookup yields CDR1 ENHRY and CDR2 SYGVKD. This CDR3 is built from 14 residues. CDR3 in DNA: TGTGCCATCAACCCCGGGGCGTCCACAGATACGCAGTATTTT. Its translation: CAINPGASTDTQYF.

The table lists this clone with a few counts. In the same sample, other DNA sequences code for this CDR3. The chain joins TRBV5-1 to TRBJ2-1; D gene uncertain. The CDR3 runs to 11 residues. Trimming took 2 bases from V and 6 from J, leaving 3 bases between them. The germline CDR1 and CDR2 sequences are SGHRS and YFSETQ. CDR3 region: CASSFGNEQFF. The CDR3 nucleotides read TGCGCCAGCAGCTTCGGCAATGAGCAGTTCTTC.

V and J are TRBV11-2 and TRBJ2-7, with D unclear. V lost 1 base, J lost 0 bases, and 7 bases lay in between. This CDR3 spans 14 amino acids. Germline V gene data show CDR1 as SGHAT and CDR2 as FQNNGV. In nucleotides, the CDR3 is TGTGCCAGCAGCTTAGGACATCGCTCCTACGAGCAGTACTTC. Its translation: CASSLGHRSYEQYF.

The rearrangement uses TRBV6-6 and TRBJ1-2; the D gene is possibly TRBD1 (5 bases). Deletions cut 0 bases from V and 8 bases from J, with 13 bases between. The CDR3 is 14 amino acids. Germline-derived CDR1 and CDR2 are MNHNY and SVGAGI (reference sequence). Written as DNA, the CDR3 is TGTGCCAGCAGTTACTCGGGGGTCGAAAGGGGCTACACCTTC. It is translated as CASSYSGVERGYTF.

The gene calls are TRBV2 and TRBJ1-2; the D is unclear. CDR3 length: 13 residues. Germline V gene sequence: CDR1 SNHLY, CDR2 FYNNEI. The V gene lost 4 bases and the J gene lost 1 base, with 7 bases spanning the gap. The CDR3 DNA follows: TGTGCCAGCAGTGGAGACGGTAACTATGGCTACACCTTC. Protein: CASSGDGNYGYTF.

The sample holds a few counts of this clone. The chain's CDR3 is CASSPQTGLRYGYTF. CDR3 coding DNA: TGTGCCAGCAGTCCCCAGACAGGGTTACGCTATGGCTACACCTTC. The chain couples TRBV2 to TRBJ1-2, with 7 nucleotides matching TRBD1. The ends lost 5 bases at V and 4 bases at J; junction bases unmatched: 10. The CDR3 spans 15 residues. Germline V lookup: CDR1 SNHLY, CDR2 FYNNEI.

CDR3 sequence: CAWSSPGTGIATNEKLFF. The CDR3 DNA is TGTGCCTGGAGTAGTCCCGGGACAGGGATAGCAACTAATGAAAAACTGTTTTTT. V and J are TRBV30 and TRBJ1-4; TRBD1 aligns across 9 bases. Trimming cost V 2 bases and J 0 bases; bases outside gene matches: 10. The CDR3 totals 18 residues. CDR1 and CDR2 (germline): GTSNPN, SVGIG (reference sequence). Filled out from reference TRBV30 and TRBJ1-4, the complete variable domain reads SQTIHQWPATLVQPVGSPLSLECTVEGTSNPNLYWYRQAAGRGLQLLFYSVGIGQISSEVPQNLSASRPQDRQFILSSKKLLLSDSGFYLCAWSSPGTGIATNEKLFFGSGTQLSVL.

In its sample, this clone was seen a few times. The chain is built from TRBV29-1 and TRBJ1-2; 7 bases match TRBD1. This CDR3 spans 13 amino acids. V was pared by 6 bases and J by 6 bases, with 10 bases of the junction left unmatched. Germline V lookup: CDR1 SQVTM, CDR2 ANQGSEA. The CDR3 DNA follows: TGCAGCGTGGCGAGGGCAGGGGGTAATGGCTACACCTTC. This translates into CSVARAGGNGYTF.

The J gene is TRBJ1-2, the V gene TRBV9, with D unclear. CDR1 is SGDLS and CDR2 is YYNGEE in the germline V gene. V lost 7 bases, J lost 9 bases, and 16 bases lay in between. There are 12 residues in the CDR3. The CDR3, as DNA: TGTGCCAGCGGTGAAGGCTCTGGGAGCTACACCTTC. Residues: CASGEGSGSYTF.

This clone was detected a few times. The gene calls are TRBV9 and TRBJ1-2, with D unresolved. V was clipped by 4 bases and J by 4 bases, with 17 bases between them. CDR1 SGDLS and CDR2 YYNGEE come from the germline V gene. The CDR3 contains 15 residues. The CDR3 DNA sequence: TGTGCCAGCAGCCCTAAGGTCGGGAATGTCTATGGCTACACCTTC. It translates to CASSPKVGNVYGYTF.

In this sample, this clone turned up a few times. This rearrangement joins TRBV10-3 to TRBJ1-1; no clear D. Per germline, CDR1 ENHRY and CDR2 SYGVKD. The V and J ends lost 10 bases and 0 bases respectively, with 12 bases between them. This CDR3 comprises 13 residues. The CDR3 protein is CATLGKLNTEAFF. CDR3 bases: TGTGCCACCTTGGGAAAGTTGAACACTGAAGCTTTCTTT.